A selection of T cell receptor beta chains follows, all from one sample in a study of CD8 T cells in Susac syndrome. TCRdb re-called the immunoSEQ multiplex PCR reads with MiXCR, one entry per CDR3 protein. The profile covers over 150,000 distinct CDR3 sequences, with just under 95% appearing a single time and 0.099% taken by the ten largest. The sequenced material came from CD4+ T cells from PBMCs. All receptors derive from a human donor with Susac syndrome. The CDR3 runs from the conserved cysteine through the conserved F or W. The D gene is left open where the match is weak. Rows may omit the clone size; those that give it use once, few, many or a size class.

clone_size	d_call	v_call	j_call	cdr3_aa	cdr3_nt
NA	NA	TRBV3-1	TRBJ2-3	CASSQGYALGNTDTQYF	TGTGCCAGCAGCCAAGGGTACGCGTTAGGGAACACAGATACGCAGTATTTT
NA	TRBD2	TRBV6-5	TRBJ2-1	CASSYRTSFSYNEQFF	TGTGCCAGCAGTTATCGGACTAGCTTCTCCTACAATGAGCAGTTCTTC
NA	NA	TRBV27	TRBJ1-2	CASSFLGQPNYGYTF	TGTGCCAGCAGTTTTCTTGGACAGCCAAACTATGGCTACACCTTC
once	NA	TRBV20-1	TRBJ2-5	CSPGEETQYF	TGCAGCCCCGGCGAAGAGACCCAGTACTTC
NA	TRBD1	TRBV4-3	TRBJ1-4	CASSPHSQGDGREKLFF	TGCGCCAGCAGCCCTCACTCACAGGGGGACGGCAGGGAAAAACTGTTTTTT
NA	NA	TRBV4-1	TRBJ1-4	CASTRRSGTNEKLFF	TGCGCCAGCACCCGTCGGTCCGGCACTAATGAAAAACTGTTTTTT
NA	NA	TRBV3-1	TRBJ2-7	CASSQGRGTYEQYF	TGTGCCAGCAGCCAAGGGCGCGGGACCTACGAGCAGTACTTC
NA	NA	TRBV3-1	TRBJ2-3	CASSQGHSTDTQYF	TGTGCCAGCAGCCAGGGGCACAGCACAGATACGCAGTATTTT
NA	NA	TRBV3-1	TRBJ1-1	CASSQEDMNTEAFF	TGTGCCAGCAGCCAAGAAGACATGAACACTGAAGCTTTCTTT
NA	NA	TRBV25-1	TRBJ1-4	CASSESLSGRTLFF	TGTGCCAGCAGTGAATCTTTGTCTGGACGGACCCTGTTTTTT
NA	TRBD1	TRBV2	TRBJ2-2	CASSGTGAGELFF	TGTGCCAGCAGCGGCACAGGGGCCGGGGAGCTGTTTTTT
once	TRBD1	TRBV25-1	TRBJ2-3	CASSRPGQGADTQYF	TGTGCCAGCAGTCGCCCGGGACAGGGGGCAGATACGCAGTATTTT
NA	NA	TRBV6-2/TRBV6-3	TRBJ2-7	CASSYGRRRLDEQYF	TGTGCCAGCAGTTACGGCAGGCGTCGGCTTGACGAGCAGTACTTC
NA	NA	TRBV27	TRBJ1-2	CASSSNVLVGYTF	TGTGCCAGCAGTTCGAACGTCTTGGTTGGCTACACCTTC